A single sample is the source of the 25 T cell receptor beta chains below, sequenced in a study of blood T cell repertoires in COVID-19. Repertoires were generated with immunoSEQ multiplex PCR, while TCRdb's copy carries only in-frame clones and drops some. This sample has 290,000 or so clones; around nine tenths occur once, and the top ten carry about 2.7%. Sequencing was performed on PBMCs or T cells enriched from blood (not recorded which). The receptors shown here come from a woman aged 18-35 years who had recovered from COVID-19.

CDR3 loop: CASSPGRGQTEAFF. The CDR3 bases are TGTGCCAGCAGCCCGGGCAGGGGCCAGACTGAAGCTTTCTTT. This sequence joins TRBV3-1 (or the pseudogene TRBV3-2) and TRBJ1-1; weak D call: TRBD1 (6 bases). Germline CDR1 reads LGHDT; CDR2 reads YNNKEL (reference sequence). The CDR3 is made up of 14 amino acids. Deletions cut 4 bases from V and 5 bases from J, with 14 bases between.

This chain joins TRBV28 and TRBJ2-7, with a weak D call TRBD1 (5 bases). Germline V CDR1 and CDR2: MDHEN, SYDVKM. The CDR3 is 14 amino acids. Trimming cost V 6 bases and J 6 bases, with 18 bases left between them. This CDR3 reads CASSPAPIGAEQYF. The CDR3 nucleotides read TGTGCCAGCAGCCCGGCCCCTATAGGGGCCGAGCAGTACTTC. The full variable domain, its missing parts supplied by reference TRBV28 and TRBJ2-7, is DVKVTQSSRYLVKRTGEKVFLECVQDMDHENMFWYRQDPGLGLRLIYFSYDVKMKEKGDIPEGYSVSREKKERFSLILESASTNQTSMYLCASSPAPIGAEQYFGPGTRLTVT.

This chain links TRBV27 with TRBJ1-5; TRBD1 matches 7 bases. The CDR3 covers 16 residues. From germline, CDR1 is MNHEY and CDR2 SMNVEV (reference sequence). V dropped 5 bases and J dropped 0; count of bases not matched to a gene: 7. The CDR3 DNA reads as TGTGCCAGCAGTCCCATCACAGGGGTTAGCAATCAGCCCCAGCATTTT. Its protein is CASSPITGVSNQPQHF.

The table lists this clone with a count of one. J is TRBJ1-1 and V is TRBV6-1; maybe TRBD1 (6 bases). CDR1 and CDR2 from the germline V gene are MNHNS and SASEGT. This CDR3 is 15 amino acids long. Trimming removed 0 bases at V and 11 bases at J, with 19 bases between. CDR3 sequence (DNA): TGTGCCAGCAGTGAAGCGCAGGGGCAAGTAACGGGCGCTTTCTTT. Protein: CASSEAQGQVTGAFF.

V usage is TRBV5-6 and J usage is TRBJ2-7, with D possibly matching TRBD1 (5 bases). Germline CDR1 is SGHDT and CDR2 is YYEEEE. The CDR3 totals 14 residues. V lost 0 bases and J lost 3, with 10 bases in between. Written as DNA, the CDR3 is TGTGCCAGCAGCTTGGGCGCCAGGGACTACGAGCAGTACTTC. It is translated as CASSLGARDYEQYF.

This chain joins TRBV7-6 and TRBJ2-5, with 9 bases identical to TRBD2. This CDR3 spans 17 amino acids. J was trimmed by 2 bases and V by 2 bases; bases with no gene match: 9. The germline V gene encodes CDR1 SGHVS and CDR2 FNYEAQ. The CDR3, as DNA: TGTGCCAGCAGCTTAAGGAGGCGGGAGGGCCGGCAAGAGACCCAGTACTTC. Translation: CASSLRRREGRQETQYF.

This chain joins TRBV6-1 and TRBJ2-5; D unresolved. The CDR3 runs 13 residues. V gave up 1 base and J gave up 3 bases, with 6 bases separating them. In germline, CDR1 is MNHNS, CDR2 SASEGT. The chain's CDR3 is CASSEDREETQYF. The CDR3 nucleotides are TGTGCCAGCAGTGAAGATCGGGAAGAGACCCAGTACTTC.

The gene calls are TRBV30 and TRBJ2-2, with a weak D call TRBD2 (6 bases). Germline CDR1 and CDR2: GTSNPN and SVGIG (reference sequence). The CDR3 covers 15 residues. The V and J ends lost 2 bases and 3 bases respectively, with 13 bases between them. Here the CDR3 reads CAWSKDGRDTGELFF. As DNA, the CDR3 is TGTGCCTGGAGTAAGGACGGGAGAGACACCGGGGAGCTGTTTTTT.

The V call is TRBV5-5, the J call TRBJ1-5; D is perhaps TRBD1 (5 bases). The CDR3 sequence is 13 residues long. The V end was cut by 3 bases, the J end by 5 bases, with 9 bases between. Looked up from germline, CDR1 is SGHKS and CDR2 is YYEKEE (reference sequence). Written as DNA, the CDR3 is TGTGCCAGCAGCTGGGAGGGGCATCAGCCCCAGCATTTT. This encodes CASSWEGHQPQHF.

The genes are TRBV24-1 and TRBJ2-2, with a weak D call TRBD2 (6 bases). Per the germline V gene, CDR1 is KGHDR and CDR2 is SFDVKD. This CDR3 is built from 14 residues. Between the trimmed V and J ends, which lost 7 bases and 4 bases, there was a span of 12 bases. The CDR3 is CATRGGRGTGELFF. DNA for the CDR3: TGTGCCACCAGGGGAGGTCGGGGCACCGGGGAGCTGTTTTTT.

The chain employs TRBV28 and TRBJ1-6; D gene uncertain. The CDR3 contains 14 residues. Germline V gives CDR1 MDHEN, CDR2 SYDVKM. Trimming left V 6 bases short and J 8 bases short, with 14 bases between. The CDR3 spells CASSLTHLDSPLHF. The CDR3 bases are TGTGCCAGCAGCCTCACGCACTTGGATTCACCCCTCCACTTT.

The CDR3 region has the DNA TGCGCCAGCAGTGAGTCTAGCGGGAGTATGCAAGAGACCCAGTACTTC. Protein: CASSESSGSMQETQYF. The V and J genes are TRBV10-1 and TRBJ2-5; 9 positions match TRBD2. Germline assignment: CDR1 WNHNN and CDR2 SYGVQD (reference sequence). This CDR3 comprises 16 residues. Losses at the gene ends were 0 bases for V and 2 bases for J; bases not matched to a gene: 4.

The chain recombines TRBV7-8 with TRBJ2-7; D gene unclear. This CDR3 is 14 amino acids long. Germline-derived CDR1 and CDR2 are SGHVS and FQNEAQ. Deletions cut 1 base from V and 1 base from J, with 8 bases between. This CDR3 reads CASSLVQESYEQYF. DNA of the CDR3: TGTGCCAGCAGCTTAGTCCAGGAATCCTACGAGCAGTACTTC.

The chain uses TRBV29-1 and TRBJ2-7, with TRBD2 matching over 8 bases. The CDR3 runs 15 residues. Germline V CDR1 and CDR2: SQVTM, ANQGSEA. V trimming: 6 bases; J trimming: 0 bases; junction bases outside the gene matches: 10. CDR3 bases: TGCAGCGTCGCACGCCGGCTAGCGGGCTCCTACGAGCAGTACTTC. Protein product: CSVARRLAGSYEQYF.

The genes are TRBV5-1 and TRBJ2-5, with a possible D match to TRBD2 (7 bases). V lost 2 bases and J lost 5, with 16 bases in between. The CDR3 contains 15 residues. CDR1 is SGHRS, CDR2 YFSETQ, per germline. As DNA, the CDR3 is TGCGCCAGCAGCTTTGGTGGGGGGGCGGAGGAGACCCAGTACTTC. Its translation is CASSFGGGAEETQYF.

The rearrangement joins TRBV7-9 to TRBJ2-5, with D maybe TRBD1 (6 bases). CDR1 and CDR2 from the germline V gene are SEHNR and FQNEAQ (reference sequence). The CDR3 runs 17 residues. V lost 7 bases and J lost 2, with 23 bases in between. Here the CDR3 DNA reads TGTGCCAGCACACCCCGTGGGGGCCCGCATCAGCAAGAGACCCAGTACTTC. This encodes CASTPRGGPHQQETQYF.

In nucleotides, the CDR3 is TGTGCCAGCAGCCCAAGGTCCGGTGCGGGTCAGCCCCAGCATTTT. It yields the protein CASSPRSGAGQPQHF. The chain has TRBV7-2 and TRBJ1-5; D is ambiguous. The CDR3 has 15 residues. Germline V gene sequence: CDR1 SGHTA, CDR2 FQGNSA. The V and J ends lost 5 bases and 6 bases respectively, with 17 bases between them.

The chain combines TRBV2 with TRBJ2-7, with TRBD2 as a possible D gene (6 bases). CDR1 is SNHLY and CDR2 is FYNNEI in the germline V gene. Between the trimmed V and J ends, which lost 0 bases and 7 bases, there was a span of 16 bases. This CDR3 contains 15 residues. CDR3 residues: CASSEAPPGLREQYF. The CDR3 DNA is TGTGCCAGCAGTGAAGCACCCCCGGGACTGAGGGAGCAGTACTTC.

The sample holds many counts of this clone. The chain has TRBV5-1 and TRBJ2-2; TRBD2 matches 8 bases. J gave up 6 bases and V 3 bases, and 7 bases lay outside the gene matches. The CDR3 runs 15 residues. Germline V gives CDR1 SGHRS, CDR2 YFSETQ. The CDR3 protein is CASSSGGAFPGELFF. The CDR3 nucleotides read TGCGCCAGCAGCTCCGGGGGGGCCTTCCCCGGGGAGCTGTTTTTT. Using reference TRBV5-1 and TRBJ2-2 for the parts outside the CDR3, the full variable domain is KAGVTQTPRYLIKTRGQQVTLSCSPISGHRSVSWYQQTPGQGLQFLFEYFSETQRNKGNFPGRFSGRQFSNSRSEMNVSTLELGDSALYLCASSSGGAFPGELFFGEGSRLTVL.

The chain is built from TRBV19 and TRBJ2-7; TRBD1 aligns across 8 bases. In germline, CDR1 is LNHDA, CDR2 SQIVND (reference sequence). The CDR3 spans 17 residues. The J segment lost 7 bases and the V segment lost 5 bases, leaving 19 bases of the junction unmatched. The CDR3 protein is CASSPHSSRDRFMEQYF. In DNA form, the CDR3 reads TGTGCCAGTAGTCCCCACTCCTCGAGGGACAGGTTTATGGAGCAGTACTTC.

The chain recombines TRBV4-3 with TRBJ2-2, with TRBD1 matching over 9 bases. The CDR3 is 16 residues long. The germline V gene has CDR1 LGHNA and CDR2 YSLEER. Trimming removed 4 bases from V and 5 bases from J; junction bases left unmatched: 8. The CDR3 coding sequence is TGCGCCAGCAGCCCGTATACCGGGACAGGGACCGGGGAGCTGTTTTTT. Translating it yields CASSPYTGTGTGELFF.

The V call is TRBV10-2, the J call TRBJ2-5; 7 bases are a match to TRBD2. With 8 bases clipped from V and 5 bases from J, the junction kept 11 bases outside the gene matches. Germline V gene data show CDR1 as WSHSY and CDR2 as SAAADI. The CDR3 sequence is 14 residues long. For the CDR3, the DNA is TGCGCCAGCTCGAATCCCGCGGGAGCGGAGACCCAGTACTTC. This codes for CASSNPAGAETQYF.

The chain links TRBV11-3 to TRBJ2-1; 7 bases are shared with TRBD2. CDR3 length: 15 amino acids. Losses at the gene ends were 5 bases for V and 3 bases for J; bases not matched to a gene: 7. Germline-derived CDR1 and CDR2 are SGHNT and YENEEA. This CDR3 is CASSLRLAVYNEQFF. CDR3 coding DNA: TGTGCCAGCAGCCTCCGTCTAGCGGTCTACAATGAGCAGTTCTTC.

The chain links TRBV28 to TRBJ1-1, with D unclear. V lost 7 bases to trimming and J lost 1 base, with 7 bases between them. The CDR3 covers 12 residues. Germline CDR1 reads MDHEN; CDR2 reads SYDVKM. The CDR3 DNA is TGTGCCAGCACGTTTTCGAACACTGAAGCTTTCTTT. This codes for CASTFSNTEAFF.

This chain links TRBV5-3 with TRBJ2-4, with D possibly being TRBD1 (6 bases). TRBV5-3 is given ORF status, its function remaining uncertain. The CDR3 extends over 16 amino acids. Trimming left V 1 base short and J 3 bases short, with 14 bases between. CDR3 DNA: TGTGCCAGAAGCTTGTCCACCAACAGGGTCAAAAACATTCAGTACTTC. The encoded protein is CARSLSTNRVKNIQYF.